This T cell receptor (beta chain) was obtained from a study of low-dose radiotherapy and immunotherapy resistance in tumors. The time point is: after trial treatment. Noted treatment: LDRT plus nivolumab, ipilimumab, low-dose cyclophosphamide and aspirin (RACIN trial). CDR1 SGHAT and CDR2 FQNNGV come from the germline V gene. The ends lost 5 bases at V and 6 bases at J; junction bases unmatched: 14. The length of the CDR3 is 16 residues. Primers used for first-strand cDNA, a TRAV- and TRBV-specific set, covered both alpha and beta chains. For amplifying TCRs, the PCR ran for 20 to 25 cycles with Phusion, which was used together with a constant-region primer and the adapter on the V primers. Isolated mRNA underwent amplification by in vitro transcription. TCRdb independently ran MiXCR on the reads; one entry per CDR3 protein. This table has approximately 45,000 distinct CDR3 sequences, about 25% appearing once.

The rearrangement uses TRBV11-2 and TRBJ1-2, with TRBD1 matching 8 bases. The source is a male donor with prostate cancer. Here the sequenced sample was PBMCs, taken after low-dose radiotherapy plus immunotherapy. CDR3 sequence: CASSRRQGAKHNGYTF. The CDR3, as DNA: TGTGCCAGCAGCCGGCGTCAGGGGGCCAAACATAATGGCTACACCTTC.